The sequence of this T cell receptor (beta chain) was determined in a study of cytomegalovirus exposure and HLA in healthy donors. Study as a whole: The 120 validation repertoires matched the roughly 700 first-cohort repertoires in platform, a later analysis reported. Study-level findings and limits: One later analysis, an examination of the approximately 130 validation repertoires, found that first-cohort TCR clusters tended to co-occur in them. It was about 150 TCR beta chains that were listed as cytomegalovirus-associated.

V was cut by 4 bases and J by 8 bases, with 14 bases left in between. The length of the CDR3 is 13 residues. CDR1 and CDR2 from the germline V gene are SGHTA and FQGTGA. Separate from the approximately 720-subject first cohort, the roughly 120-subject validation cohort was the one that the donors belonged to. Produced via immunoSEQ multiplex PCR; TCRdb's table is partial and in-frame only. The sample includes about 330,000 clones, about nine tenths seen only once; the top ten take 1.2%. Concerning this clone itself: What it recognizes is unknown.

The chain carries TRBV7-3 and TRBJ1-2, with D possibly matching TRBD1 (6 bases). The sample comprised PBMCs. The clonotype was recovered from a woman in her thirties in good health and CMV-seropositive. CDR3 amino acids: CASSWDTGWGYTF. In DNA form, the CDR3 reads TGTGCCAGCAGCTGGGACACGGGCTGGGGCTACACCTTC.